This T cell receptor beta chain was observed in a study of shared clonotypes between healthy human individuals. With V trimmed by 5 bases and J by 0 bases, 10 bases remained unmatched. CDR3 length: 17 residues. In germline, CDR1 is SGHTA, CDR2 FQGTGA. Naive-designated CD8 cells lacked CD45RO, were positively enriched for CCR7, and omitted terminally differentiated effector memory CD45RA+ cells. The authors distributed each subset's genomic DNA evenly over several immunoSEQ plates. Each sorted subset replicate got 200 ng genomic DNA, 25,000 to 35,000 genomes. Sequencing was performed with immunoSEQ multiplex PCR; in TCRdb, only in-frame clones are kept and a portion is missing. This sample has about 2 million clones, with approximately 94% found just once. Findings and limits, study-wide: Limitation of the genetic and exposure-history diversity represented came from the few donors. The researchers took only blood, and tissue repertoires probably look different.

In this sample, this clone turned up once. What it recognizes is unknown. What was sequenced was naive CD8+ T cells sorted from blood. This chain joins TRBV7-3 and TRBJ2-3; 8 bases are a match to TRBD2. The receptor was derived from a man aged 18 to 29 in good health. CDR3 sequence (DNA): TGTGCCAGCAGCCCCTTTTCGGGGGGGCCCAGCACAGATACGCAGTATTTT. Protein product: CASSPFSGGPSTDTQYF.